The clone carrying this TCR beta chain showed up just once. This entry is derived from a study of technical replicates of blood from a few donors. The repertoire was sequenced with immunoSEQ multiplex PCR; TCRdb's copy has only in-frame clones and lacks some. This table holds tens of thousands of clones, 90% to 95% found once. The germline V gene has CDR1 MNHEY and CDR2 SVGAGI. The CDR3 contains 14 residues. With 6 bases clipped from V and 7 bases from J, the junction kept 7 bases outside the gene matches. The sequence was collected from a human donor in good health. Some clones in this sample may be carry-over from other donors' samples. Source material: T cells isolated from PBMCs. The chain employs TRBV6-5 and TRBJ2-4; 9 bases fit TRBD1. CDR3 amino acids: CASSPGQGINIQYF. The CDR3 DNA reads TGTGCCAGCAGCCCCGGACAGGGGATCAACATTCAGTACTTC.